What follows are 29 T cell receptor beta chains derived from one specimen sequenced in a study of CD8 T cells in Susac syndrome. Random hexamers were used to reverse transcribe an amount of roughly 0.5 to 1 ug RNA. MiXCR, run by TCRdb on the immunoSEQ multiplex PCR reads, gives a single entry per CDR3 protein. The sample lists about 430,000 distinct CDR3 sequences, 75% to 90% seen once, with under 0.15% in the top ten. Sequencing was done on a sample of CD8+ T cells from PBMCs. The receptors were sampled from a human donor with multiple sclerosis.

The sample holds one count of this clonotype. The rearrangement uses TRBV25-1 and TRBJ1-2, with a tentative D call TRBD1 (6 bases). CDR1 is MGHDK, CDR2 SYGVNS, per germline. Trimming removed 4 bases from V and 4 bases from J, with 10 bases in between. The length of the CDR3 is 13 residues. CDR3 DNA sequence: TGTGCCAGCAGTGTACGGGACACCTATGGCTACACCTTC. It specifies CASSVRDTYGYTF.

V and J are TRBV3-1 and TRBJ2-2; D gene uncertain. The CDR3 loop spans 16 amino acids. Deletions cut 1 base from V and 1 base from J, with 10 bases between. The V gene's germline CDR1 is LGHDT and CDR2 YNNKEL (reference sequence). The CDR3 is CASSQVVRENTGELFF. In nucleotides, the CDR3 is TGTGCCAGCAGCCAAGTAGTTAGGGAGAACACCGGGGAGCTGTTTTTT.

The V call is TRBV30, the J call TRBJ2-3; a weak D match, TRBD2 (5 bases). This CDR3 contains 16 residues. Trimming removed 3 bases at V and 6 bases at J, with 22 bases between. Germline V lookup: CDR1 GTSNPN, CDR2 SVGIG (reference sequence). The CDR3 DNA is TGTGCCTGGAGCCCTTCGTTAGACGGGAACAGTGATACGCAGTATTTT. Protein sequence: CAWSPSLDGNSDTQYF.

This rearrangement joins TRBV3-1 to TRBJ2-1; no clear D gene. Between the trimmed V and J ends, which lost 0 bases and 0 bases, there was a span of 15 bases. The CDR3 is 18 amino acids. CDR1 is LGHDT and CDR2 is YNNKEL in the germline V gene (reference sequence). The CDR3 sequence is CASSQDSEPLSSYNEQFF. The DNA for the CDR3 is TGTGCCAGCAGCCAAGATTCCGAACCCCTGAGCTCCTACAATGAGCAGTTCTTC.

The chain is built from TRBV7-2 and TRBJ2-1; D possibly matches TRBD1 or TRBD2 (6 bases each). V lost 1 base, J lost 6 bases, and 13 bases lay in between. The germline V gene has CDR1 SGHTA and CDR2 FQGNSA. The CDR3 contains 15 residues. CDR3 protein: CASSLGGGGGNEQFF. The CDR3 nucleotides read TGTGCCAGCAGCTTAGGAGGAGGGGGTGGCAATGAGCAGTTCTTC.

This clonotype was counted a few times. V usage is TRBV12-3 or TRBV12-4 and J usage is TRBJ2-5, with 10 nucleotides matching TRBD2. The CDR3 extends over 16 amino acids. Trimming at V came to 4 bases and at J to 1 base, leaving 6 bases not matched to a gene. The CDR3: CASSSGLAEIQETQYF. CDR3 nucleotides: TGTGCCAGCAGTTCAGGACTAGCGGAAATCCAAGAGACCCAGTACTTC.

This clonotype was seen a single time. The chain couples TRBV23-1 to TRBJ2-1; D unclear. TRBV23-1 is noted as an ORF with a role that remains uncertain. This CDR3 contains 14 residues. Trimming took off 0 bases at V and 8 bases at J, with 11 bases between the two ends. CDR3 loop: CASSQSCLTDEQFF. The CDR3 DNA reads as TGCGCCAGCAGTCAATCCTGCCTGACGGATGAGCAGTTCTTC.

This chain joins TRBV3-1 and TRBJ1-3, with D possibly being TRBD1 (5 bases). V dropped 2 bases and J dropped 0 bases, with 8 bases sitting between them. CDR3 length: 15 amino acids. CDR1 LGHDT and CDR2 YNNKEL come from the germline V gene (reference sequence). CDR3 loop: CASSQKGSSGNTIYF. CDR3 nucleotide sequence: TGTGCCAGCAGCCAAAAGGGGAGCTCTGGAAACACCATATATTTT. The complete variable domain, with remaining parts taken from reference TRBV3-1 and TRBJ1-3, reads DTAVSQTPKYLVTQMGNDKSIKCEQNLGHDTMYWYKQDSKKFLKIMFSYNNKELIINETVPNRFSPKSPDKAHLNLHINSLELGDSAVYFCASSQKGSSGNTIYFGEGSWLTVV.

This sequence joins TRBV27 and TRBJ1-4; TRBD1 might be the D (6 bases). Looked up from germline, CDR1 is MNHEY and CDR2 is SMNVEV (reference sequence). Trimming pared 1 base from V and 3 bases from J, leaving 12 bases between. The CDR3 runs to 16 residues. The CDR3 protein is CASSLWGGDSNEKLFF. CDR3 in DNA: TGTGCCAGCAGTTTATGGGGGGGCGACTCTAATGAAAAACTGTTTTTT.

The genes are TRBV11-2 and TRBJ2-1, with 8 bases fitting TRBD2. This CDR3 contains 19 residues. The V gene's germline CDR1 is SGHAT and CDR2 FQNNGV. J lost 3 bases, V lost 0 bases, and 13 bases had no gene match. The CDR3 sequence is CASSLDLRREEGSYNEQFF. The CDR3 DNA follows: TGTGCCAGCAGCTTAGATCTTAGGCGGGAGGAAGGGAGCTACAATGAGCAGTTCTTC.

The chain's CDR3 is CASSFRAGSNTEAFF. As DNA, the CDR3 is TGCGCCAGCAGCTTTCGGGCAGGATCGAACACTGAAGCTTTCTTT. The V call is TRBV5-1, the J call TRBJ1-1; no reliable D call. The germline CDR1 and CDR2 sequences are SGHRS and YFSETQ. Trimming shortened V by 2 bases and J by 1 base, and 12 bases separated the two germline ends. There are 15 residues in the CDR3.

The chain combines TRBV7-9 with TRBJ2-1; D possibly corresponds to TRBD2 (6 bases). Trimming left V 0 bases short and J 6 bases short, with 15 bases between. CDR1 SEHNR and CDR2 FQNEAQ come from the germline V gene (reference sequence). CDR3 length: 16 residues. The CDR3 bases are TGTGCCAGCAGCTTAGCGGGCGCGGGGCAGAGCAATGAGCAGTTCTTC. It encodes CASSLAGAGQSNEQFF.

The chain couples TRBV27 to TRBJ2-7; TRBD1 aligns across 11 bases. Losses at the gene ends were 3 bases for V and 7 bases for J; bases not matched to a gene: 5. The CDR3 length is 14 residues. Germline lookup yields CDR1 MNHEY and CDR2 SMNVEV (reference sequence). CDR3 in DNA: TGTGCCAGCAGTTTCCACGGGACAGGGGGAGAGCAGTACTTC. Residues: CASSFHGTGGEQYF.

V gene TRBV29-1 combines with J gene TRBJ2-7; 8 bases match TRBD2. The V and J ends lost 0 bases and 2 bases, in that order; junction bases with no gene match: 6. Germline CDR1 SQVTM, CDR2 ANQGSEA. The CDR3 length is 15 residues. The CDR3 reads CSVEDNTGGAYEQYF. The DNA of the CDR3 is TGCAGCGTTGAAGATAATACGGGGGGGGCCTACGAGCAGTACTTC.

This clonotype was detected a few times. V is TRBV12-3 or TRBV12-4 and J is TRBJ1-2; D is unresolved. Deletions cut 3 bases from V and 5 bases from J, with 7 bases between. The CDR3 loop spans 12 amino acids. The CDR3 reads CASSFGVYGYTF. In DNA, the CDR3 is TGTGCCAGCAGTTTCGGGGTTTATGGCTACACCTTC.

The chain couples TRBV4-1 to TRBJ2-1; D remains ambiguous. The CDR3 contains 13 residues. Deletions cut 0 bases from V and 8 bases from J, with 8 bases between. Germline-derived CDR1 and CDR2 are MGHRA and YSYEKL. In nucleotides, the CDR3 is TGCGCCAGCAGCCAAGAAACCTGGGATGAGCAGTTCTTC. This gives the protein CASSQETWDEQFF.

The chain joins TRBV4-1 to TRBJ2-2; D gene uncertain. Germline assignment: CDR1 MGHRA and CDR2 YSYEKL. This CDR3 is 14 amino acids long. With 0 bases removed from V and 6 bases from J, the gap between germline ends came to 8 bases. The CDR3: CASSQDPTSGELFF. CDR3 coding DNA: TGCGCCAGCAGCCAAGATCCCACTTCCGGGGAGCTGTTTTTT.

This chain uses TRBV6-5 with TRBJ2-1, with 8 bases lining up with TRBD1. Germline trimming cut 2 bases from V and 7 bases from J; bases unmatched to any gene: 16. This CDR3 region has 18 residues. CDR1 is MNHEY and CDR2 is SVGAGI in the germline V gene. The DNA of the CDR3 is TGTGCCAGCAGTTACGGGCAGGGGGCAAATTCCTTCCCGAATGAGCAGTTCTTC. Translating gives CASSYGQGANSFPNEQFF.

This clonotype was counted between two and nine times. The chain has TRBV14 and TRBJ2-7; 7 bases align to TRBD2. The CDR3 has 18 amino acids. V dropped 3 bases and J dropped 3; count of bases not matched to a gene: 17. Germline V gene sequence: CDR1 SGHDN, CDR2 FVKESK. The CDR3 reads CASSHEIGPSGLIYEQYF. In DNA form, the CDR3 reads TGTGCCAGCAGCCATGAGATAGGGCCTAGCGGTTTAATCTACGAGCAGTACTTC.

The chain recombines TRBV20-1 with TRBJ2-2, with TRBD2 matching over 8 bases. There are 12 residues in the CDR3. Germline V lookup: CDR1 DFQATT, CDR2 SNEGSKA (reference sequence). The V gene end was trimmed by 6 bases and the J gene end by 5 bases; junction bases not matched to a gene: 2. CDR3: CSAGRGTGELFF. CDR3 DNA: TGCAGTGCCGGGAGGGGTACCGGGGAGCTGTTTTTT.

The V call is TRBV27, the J call TRBJ2-5; D might be TRBD2 (7 bases). The CDR3 has 14 residues. Germline V lookup: CDR1 MNHEY, CDR2 SMNVEV (reference sequence). V dropped 4 bases and J dropped 4 bases, with 13 bases sitting between them. CDR3 amino acids: CASSSLGGGETQYF. The CDR3 DNA is TGTGCCAGCAGTTCCCTAGGGGGGGGAGAGACCCAGTACTTC.

The rearrangement links TRBV10-3 to TRBJ2-2; TRBD2 matches 7 bases. The trim removed 4 bases at V and 4 bases at J, leaving 6 bases unmatched. This CDR3 is 15 amino acids long. In germline, CDR1 is ENHRY, CDR2 SYGVKD. Here the CDR3 reads CAISGFGGGTGELFF. In nucleotides, the CDR3 is TGTGCCATCAGTGGGTTCGGCGGGGGCACCGGGGAGCTGTTTTTT.

The J gene is TRBJ2-1, the V gene TRBV15; a weak D match, TRBD1 (5 bases). The CDR3 length is 14 residues. Germline V gene data show CDR1 as LNHNV and CDR2 as YYDKDF (reference sequence). V was trimmed by 0 bases and J by 4 bases, leaving 7 bases between them. The CDR3: CATSRERGYNEQFF. In DNA, the CDR3 is TGTGCCACCAGCAGAGAAAGGGGTTACAATGAGCAGTTCTTC.

The J gene is TRBJ2-1, the V gene TRBV27, with 11 bases matching TRBD2. The trim removed 6 bases at V and 6 bases at J, leaving 1 base unmatched. The CDR3 extends over 13 amino acids. Germline V gene lookup returns CDR1 MNHEY and CDR2 SMNVEV (reference sequence). CDR3 sequence reads: CASRLAGVNEQFF. CDR3 in DNA: TGTGCCAGCAGACTAGCGGGAGTCAATGAGCAGTTCTTC.

The chain couples TRBV6-1 to TRBJ1-2; 7 bases align to TRBD1. Germline V lookup: CDR1 MNHNS, CDR2 SASEGT. This CDR3 region has 18 residues. V dropped 5 bases and J dropped 0; count of bases not matched to a gene: 15. The CDR3, as DNA: TGTGCCAGCAGTCAAACCCCCGGGACAGTGGTCCCTAACTATGGCTACACCTTC. Its translation is CASSQTPGTVVPNYGYTF.

The gene calls are TRBV28 and TRBJ1-1, with a possible D match to TRBD1 (5 bases). Germline CDR1 reads MDHEN; CDR2 reads SYDVKM. Trimming cost V 8 bases and J 1 base, with 14 bases left between them. The CDR3 totals 14 residues. CDR3 sequence (DNA): TGTGCCAGCGCGGACTGGGGCGGGAACACTGAAGCTTTCTTT. As protein: CASADWGGNTEAFF. The whole variable domain, filled in from reference TRBV28 and TRBJ1-1, reads DVKVTQSSRYLVKRTGEKVFLECVQDMDHENMFWYRQDPGLGLRLIYFSYDVKMKEKGDIPEGYSVSREKKERFSLILESASTNQTSMYLCASADWGGNTEAFFGQGTRLTVV.

The CDR3 DNA reads TGTGCCTGGAGTGTGCCCGGCCGGTCGATTGAAGCTTTCTTT. Translation: CAWSVPGRSIEAFF. V usage is TRBV30 and J usage is TRBJ1-1; D is undetermined. Trimming removed 0 bases at V and 7 bases at J, with 15 bases between. Germline V CDR1 and CDR2: GTSNPN, SVGIG (reference sequence). The CDR3 is 14 residues long.

The chain is built from TRBV5-6 and TRBJ2-1; 7 bases are shared with TRBD2. Trimming took 4 bases from V and 7 from J; bases not matched to a gene: 5. CDR3 size: 13 residues. Germline CDR1 is SGHDT and CDR2 is YYEEEE. The CDR3 protein is CASSPSGRNEQFF. In DNA form, the CDR3 reads TGTGCCAGCAGCCCTTCCGGGAGGAATGAGCAGTTCTTC.

The V gene is TRBV27, the J gene TRBJ2-7, with 12 bases lining up with TRBD2. V shed 6 bases, J shed 0 bases, and the junction held 0 bases outside the gene matches. This CDR3 is built from 14 residues. Germline CDR1 and CDR2: MNHEY and SMNVEV (reference sequence). The CDR3 protein is CASRLAGGSYEQYF. CDR3 nucleotides: TGTGCCAGCAGACTAGCGGGAGGCTCCTACGAGCAGTACTTC.